This T cell receptor beta chain was obtained from a study of cytomegalovirus exposure and HLA in healthy donors. Vbeta (60) and Jbeta (13) primers were used in the PCR. Only in-frame clones appear in the TCRdb table, and some are missing; sequencing was by immunoSEQ multiplex PCR. Among under 200,000 clones listed, roughly 70% were seen once. Sequencing used PBMCs. The receptor was isolated from a woman in her 50s in good health and CMV-seropositive.

As DNA, the CDR3 is TGCGCCAGCAGCCTGGAGCGAAGCTCCTACGAGCAGTACTTC. This codes for CASSLERSSYEQYF. The chain recombines TRBV5-1 with TRBJ2-7; D not resolved. Trimming took off 4 bases at V and 0 bases at J, with 11 bases between the two ends. This CDR3 has 14 residues. Germline CDR1 reads SGHRS; CDR2 reads YFSETQ.